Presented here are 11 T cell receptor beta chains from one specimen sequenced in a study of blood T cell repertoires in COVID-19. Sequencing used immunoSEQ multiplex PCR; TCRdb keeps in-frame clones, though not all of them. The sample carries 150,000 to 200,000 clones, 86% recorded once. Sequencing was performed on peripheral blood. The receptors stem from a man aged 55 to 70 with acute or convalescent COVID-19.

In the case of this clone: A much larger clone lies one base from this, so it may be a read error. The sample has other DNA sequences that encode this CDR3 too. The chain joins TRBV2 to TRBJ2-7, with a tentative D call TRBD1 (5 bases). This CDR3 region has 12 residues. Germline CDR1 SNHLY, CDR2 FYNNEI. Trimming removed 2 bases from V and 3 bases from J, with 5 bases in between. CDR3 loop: CASSEQGYEQYF. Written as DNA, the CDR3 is TGTGCCAGCAGTGAACAGGGCTACGAGCAGTACTTC.

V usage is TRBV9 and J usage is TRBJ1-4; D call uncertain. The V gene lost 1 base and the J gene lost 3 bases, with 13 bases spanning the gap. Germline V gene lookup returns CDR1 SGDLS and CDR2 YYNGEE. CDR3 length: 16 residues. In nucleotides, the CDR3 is TGTGCCAGCAGCGTAAGGGCTGGAGGGTCTAATGAAAAACTGTTTTTT. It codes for CASSVRAGGSNEKLFF.

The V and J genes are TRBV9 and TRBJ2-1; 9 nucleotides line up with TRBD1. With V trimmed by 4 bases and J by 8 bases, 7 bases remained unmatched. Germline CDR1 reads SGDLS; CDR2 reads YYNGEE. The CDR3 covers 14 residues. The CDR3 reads CASSPGQGSDEQFF. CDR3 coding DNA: TGTGCCAGCAGCCCGGGACAGGGAAGCGATGAGCAGTTCTTC.

The CDR3 sequence is CASSVEGSGRDEQFF. CDR3 coding DNA: TGTGCCAGCAGCGTAGAGGGGAGCGGGAGGGACGAGCAGTTCTTC. V usage is TRBV9 and J usage is TRBJ2-1; TRBD2 matches 10 bases. V trimming: 0 bases; J trimming: 10 bases; junction bases outside the gene matches: 7. Germline CDR1 is SGDLS and CDR2 is YYNGEE. The length of the CDR3 is 15 residues.

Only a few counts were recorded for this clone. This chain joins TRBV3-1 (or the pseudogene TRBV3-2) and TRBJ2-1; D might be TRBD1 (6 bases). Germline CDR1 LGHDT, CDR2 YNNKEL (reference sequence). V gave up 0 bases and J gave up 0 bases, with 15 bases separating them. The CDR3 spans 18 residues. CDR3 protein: CASSQDLYRESSYNEQFF. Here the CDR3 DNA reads TGTGCCAGCAGCCAAGATTTATACAGGGAGAGCTCCTACAATGAGCAGTTCTTC.

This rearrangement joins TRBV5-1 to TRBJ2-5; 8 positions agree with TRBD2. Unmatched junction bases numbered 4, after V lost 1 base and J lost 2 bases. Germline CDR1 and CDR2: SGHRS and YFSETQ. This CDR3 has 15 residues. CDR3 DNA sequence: TGCGCCAGCAGCTTGTCATTAGCGGGACAAGAGACCCAGTACTTC. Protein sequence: CASSLSLAGQETQYF.

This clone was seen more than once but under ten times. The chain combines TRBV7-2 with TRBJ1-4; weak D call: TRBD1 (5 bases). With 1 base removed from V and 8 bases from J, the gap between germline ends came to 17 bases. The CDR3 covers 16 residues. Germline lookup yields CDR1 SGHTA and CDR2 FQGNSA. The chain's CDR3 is CASSLVDRGTEEKLFF. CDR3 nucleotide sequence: TGTGCCAGCAGCTTAGTAGATCGGGGGACGGAGGAAAAACTGTTTTTT.

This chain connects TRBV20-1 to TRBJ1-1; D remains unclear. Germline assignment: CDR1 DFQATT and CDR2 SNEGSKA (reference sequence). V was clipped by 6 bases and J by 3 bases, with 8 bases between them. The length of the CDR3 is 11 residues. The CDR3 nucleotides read TGCAGTGCGTTTCGTCACACTGAAGCTTTCTTT. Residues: CSAFRHTEAFF.

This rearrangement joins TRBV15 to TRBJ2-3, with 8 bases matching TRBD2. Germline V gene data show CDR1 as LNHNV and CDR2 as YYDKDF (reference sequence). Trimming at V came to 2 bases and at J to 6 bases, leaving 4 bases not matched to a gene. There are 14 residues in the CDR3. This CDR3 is CATSRRTGGDTQYF. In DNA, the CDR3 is TGTGCCACCAGCAGACGGACGGGGGGGGATACGCAGTATTTT.

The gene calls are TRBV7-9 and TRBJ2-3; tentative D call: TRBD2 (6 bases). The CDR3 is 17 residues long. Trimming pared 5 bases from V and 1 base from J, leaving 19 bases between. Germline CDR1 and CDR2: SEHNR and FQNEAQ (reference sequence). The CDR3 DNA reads TGTGCCAGCAGCCCTACGGGCGGGACCCTTGGCACAGATACGCAGTATTTT. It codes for CASSPTGGTLGTDTQYF.

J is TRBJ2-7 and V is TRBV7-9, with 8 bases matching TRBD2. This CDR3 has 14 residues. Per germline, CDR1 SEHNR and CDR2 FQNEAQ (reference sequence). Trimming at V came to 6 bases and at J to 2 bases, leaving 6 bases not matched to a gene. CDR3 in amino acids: CASRASGSPYEQYF. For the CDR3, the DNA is TGTGCCAGCAGGGCGAGCGGGAGCCCCTACGAGCAGTACTTC. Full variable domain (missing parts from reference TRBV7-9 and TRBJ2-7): DTGVSQNPRHKITKRGQNVTFRCDPISEHNRLYWYRQTLGQGPEFLTYFQNEAQLEKSRLLSDRFSAERPKGSFSTLEIQRTEQGDSAMYLCASRASGSPYEQYFGPGTRLTVT.